These 24 T cell receptor beta chains were sequenced from one sample in a study of cytomegalovirus exposure and HLA in healthy donors (dated 2017 in TCRdb). The library was prepared using the immunoSEQ multiplex PCR assay. Sourced from immuneACCESS, this table was stored by TCRdb with only in-frame sequences that have V and J called. A share of the clones is absent; for the studies checked, an unresolved V gene accounts for under half, and the remainder has no known explanation. The table for this sample lists tens of thousands of clones; 94% of them were counted only once. Approximately 2.1% of the sample lies in the top ten. The sample was PBMCs. The receptors were sampled from a woman between 18 and 29 years old in good health and CMV-seropositive.

CDR3 amino acids: CASSHHVAGGNEQFF. The CDR3 nucleotides read TGCGCCAGCAGCCACCACGTTGCCGGAGGCAATGAGCAGTTCTTC. The chain links TRBV4-3 to TRBJ2-1; tentatively, D is TRBD2 (5 bases). Germline V gene lookup returns CDR1 LGHNA and CDR2 YSLEER. Trimming shortened V by 3 bases and J by 6 bases, and 15 bases separated the two germline ends. CDR3 size: 15 residues.

This CDR3 reads CASSLGHREGQPQHF. The CDR3 bases are TGTGCCAGCAGCTTAGGTCACAGGGAGGGACAGCCCCAGCATTTT. The V and J genes are TRBV11-2 and TRBJ1-5, with D perhaps TRBD1 (6 bases). From germline, CDR1 is SGHAT and CDR2 FQNNGV. The length of the CDR3 is 15 residues. The V gene lost 1 base and the J gene lost 7 bases, with 14 bases spanning the gap.

The rearrangement joins TRBV30 to TRBJ1-3; the D is unclear. Germline V CDR1 and CDR2: GTSNPN, SVGIG (reference sequence). V lost 2 bases and J 4 bases, leaving 9 bases between the germline ends. The CDR3 spans 13 residues. CDR3 sequence reads: CAWSSSGGNTIYF. CDR3 in DNA: TGTGCCTGGAGTTCAAGCGGGGGAAACACCATATATTTT.

This chain uses TRBV5-6 with TRBJ2-5; TRBD2 aligns across 9 bases. Trimming took 0 bases from V and 5 from J; bases not matched to a gene: 8. The germline V gene has CDR1 SGHDT and CDR2 YYEEEE. The CDR3 spans 16 residues. The CDR3 sequence: CASSLAGRGGLETQYF. The CDR3 nucleotides read TGTGCCAGCAGCTTGGCCGGGCGGGGGGGCCTGGAGACCCAGTACTTC.

V usage is TRBV9 and J usage is TRBJ1-2, with D perhaps matching TRBD1 (5 bases). V was pared by 3 bases and J by 8 bases, with 11 bases between. The CDR3 sequence is 12 residues long. Germline-derived CDR1 and CDR2 are SGDLS and YYNGEE. CDR3 amino acids: CASSAGGEGYTF. In DNA form, the CDR3 reads TGTGCCAGCAGCGCCGGGGGGGAAGGCTACACCTTC.

The chain links TRBV19 to TRBJ2-2; TRBD1 aligns across 8 bases. CDR3 length: 16 amino acids. V shed 1 base and J 1 base; nucleotides not matched to a gene: 2. Germline-derived CDR1 and CDR2 are LNHDA and SQIVND (reference sequence). The CDR3 DNA sequence: TGTGCCAGTAGTATAGGGGACAGGAGGAACACCGGGGAGCTGTTTTTT. Translation gives CASSIGDRRNTGELFF.

As DNA, the CDR3 is TGTGCCAGCAGCGGTCGGGGGGGAAACACTGAAGCTTTCTTT. This gives the protein CASSGRGGNTEAFF. This chain uses TRBV9 with TRBJ1-1, with a weak D call TRBD1 (5 bases). The CDR3 is 14 residues long. V shed 3 bases and J shed 2 bases, with 11 bases lying between them. Germline V gene lookup returns CDR1 SGDLS and CDR2 YYNGEE.

The gene calls are TRBV4-3 and TRBJ1-2, with D tentatively TRBD1 (6 bases). The germline V and J ends were trimmed by 1 base and 8 bases, with 11 bases remaining between them. Per the germline V gene, CDR1 is LGHNA and CDR2 is YSLEER. This CDR3 contains 13 residues. CDR3 region: CASSQGGRWGYTF. As DNA, the CDR3 is TGCGCCAGCAGCCAAGGGGGGCGATGGGGCTACACCTTC.

The chain is built from TRBV27 and TRBJ2-7; 11 nucleotides match TRBD2. With 4 bases clipped from V and 4 bases from J, the junction kept 3 bases outside the gene matches. The CDR3 covers 14 residues. Germline values: CDR1 MNHEY, CDR2 SMNVEV (reference sequence). Written as DNA, the CDR3 is TGTGCCAGCAGTTGGTCTAGCGGGAGGTACGAGCAGTACTTC. It translates to CASSWSSGRYEQYF.

The chain employs TRBV6-5 and TRBJ2-2; 8 bases line up with TRBD2. The germline CDR1 and CDR2 sequences are MNHEY and SVGAGI. Losses at the gene ends were 9 bases for V and 7 bases for J; bases not matched to a gene: 13. The CDR3 is made up of 15 amino acids. The chain's CDR3 is CASSGSRGAIGELFF. In DNA, the CDR3 is TGTGCCAGTAGTGGTTCGCGGGGGGCGATCGGGGAGCTGTTTTTT.

The chain has TRBV19 and TRBJ2-2; tentatively, D is TRBD2 (6 bases). Germline CDR1 LNHDA, CDR2 SQIVND (reference sequence). The length of the CDR3 is 16 residues. Trimming left V 6 bases short and J 2 bases short, with 16 bases between. The CDR3 coding sequence is TGTGCCAGTAGCGTTAGAGGGAGGTTCAACACCGGGGAGCTGTTTTTT. It encodes CASSVRGRFNTGELFF.

The V call is TRBV1, the J call TRBJ2-3; the table's D call of TRBD2 was not tested on the DNA. TRBV1 is a known pseudogene. CDR3 length equals 15 residues. Written as DNA, the CDR3 is TGCACCAGCAGCCGGGGCGGGAGTGGGACAGATACGCAGTATTTT. Translated, it gives CTSSRGGSGTDTQYF.

With regard to this clone: This sample includes further DNA sequences coding for the same CDR3. V usage is TRBV2 and J usage is TRBJ1-5; 10 nucleotides match TRBD1. With V trimmed by 4 bases and J by 4 bases, 1 base remained unmatched. The CDR3 loop spans 14 amino acids. Germline CDR1 SNHLY, CDR2 FYNNEI. The CDR3 DNA reads TGTGCCAGCAGTGCGGACAGGGGGAATCAGCCCCAGCATTTT. Its protein product is CASSADRGNQPQHF.

This rearrangement joins TRBV7-9 to TRBJ2-6; maybe TRBD2 (6 bases). The CDR3 is 17 residues long. V lost 3 bases to trimming and J lost 1 base, with 13 bases between them. CDR1 SEHNR and CDR2 FQNEAQ come from the germline V gene (reference sequence). The CDR3 here is CASSFKGGGSGANVLTF. CDR3 sequence (DNA): TGTGCCAGCAGCTTCAAGGGAGGAGGGTCTGGGGCCAACGTCCTGACTTTC.

The sample holds one count of this clone. The gene calls are TRBV5-1 and TRBJ1-2; no firm D call. Per germline, CDR1 SGHRS and CDR2 YFSETQ. This CDR3 is built from 14 residues. The V and J ends lost 6 bases and 8 bases respectively, with 20 bases between them. The CDR3 DNA reads as TGCGCCAGCACATTGAGCGTCGGGGTAGGAGGCTACACCTTC. It is translated as CASTLSVGVGGYTF.

The genes are TRBV7-2 and TRBJ2-1; 8 bases align to TRBD2. CDR1 and CDR2 (germline): SGHTA, FQGNSA. V dropped 1 base and J dropped 5; count of bases not matched to a gene: 4. The CDR3 has 15 residues. CDR3 amino acids: CASSLELAGNNEQFF. CDR3 nucleotide sequence: TGTGCCAGCAGCTTAGAGTTAGCGGGGAACAATGAGCAGTTCTTC.

The chain couples TRBV2 to TRBJ2-1, with D maybe TRBD2 (6 bases). The CDR3 extends over 15 amino acids. V lost 4 bases to trimming and J lost 0 bases, with 10 bases between them. Germline V CDR1 and CDR2: SNHLY, FYNNEI. CDR3 DNA sequence: TGTGCCAGCAGTGTCGACGGGAGCTCCTACAATGAGCAGTTCTTC. Its translation is CASSVDGSSYNEQFF.

The genes are TRBV7-2 and TRBJ1-4; tentatively, D is TRBD1 (6 bases). The length of the CDR3 is 17 residues. The germline V and J ends were trimmed by 1 base and 7 bases, with 19 bases remaining between them. Germline V gene lookup returns CDR1 SGHTA and CDR2 FQGNSA. CDR3 amino acids: CASSLDYFGGRGEKLFF. The DNA for the CDR3 is TGTGCCAGCAGCTTAGATTATTTTGGGGGCCGGGGTGAAAAACTGTTTTTT.

The CDR3 coding sequence is TGTGCCAGCAGCCCCCGGACAGGATTGAGCTATGGCTACACCTTC. Its translation: CASSPRTGLSYGYTF. The chain carries TRBV11-3 and TRBJ1-2; TRBD1 matches 7 bases. V lost 5 bases and J lost 4; bases outside the gene matches: 10. This CDR3 contains 15 residues. CDR1 is SGHNT, CDR2 YENEEA, per germline.

The chain uses TRBV10-3 and TRBJ1-2, with D hard to call. This CDR3 comprises 14 residues. The V gene lost 3 bases and the J gene lost 3 bases, with 11 bases spanning the gap. CDR1 is ENHRY and CDR2 is SYGVKD in the germline V gene. The CDR3 is CAISDRNRDYGYTF. The CDR3 region has the DNA TGTGCCATCAGTGACCGCAATCGGGACTATGGCTACACCTTC.

The chain combines TRBV6-1 with TRBJ2-7; the match to TRBD1 covers 8 bases. The CDR3 consists of 14 residues. CDR1 MNHNS and CDR2 SASEGT come from the germline V gene. J was trimmed by 0 bases and V by 8 bases; bases with no gene match: 6. CDR3 sequence (DNA): TGTGCCAGCCAGGGACAGGTGGACTCCTACGAGCAGTACTTC. Protein sequence: CASQGQVDSYEQYF.

The rearrangement links TRBV5-8 to TRBJ1-2; the match to TRBD1 covers 7 bases. The CDR3 runs to 14 residues. Germline lookup yields CDR1 SGHTS and CDR2 YDEGEE. The ends lost 1 base at V and 1 base at J; junction bases unmatched: 1. CDR3 DNA sequence: TGTGCCAGCAGCTTGACAGGGGTTAACTATGGCTACACCTTC. Protein: CASSLTGVNYGYTF.

This clone has a single count. For the CDR3, the DNA is TGTGCCAGTAGTATTTCAGGAAATCGGACACCCCTCCACTTT. It specifies CASSISGNRTPLHF. The chain links TRBV19 to TRBJ1-6; no clear D gene. V was trimmed by 3 bases and J by 11 bases, leaving 14 bases between them. CDR3 length: 14 residues. CDR1 is LNHDA, CDR2 SQIVND, per germline (reference sequence).

This chain joins TRBV2 and TRBJ2-2; 11 bases are a match to TRBD1. This CDR3 comprises 15 residues. V was pared by 9 bases and J by 5 bases, with 8 bases of the junction left unmatched. Germline lookup yields CDR1 SNHLY and CDR2 FYNNEI. CDR3 sequence reads: CASNPGTGGTGELFF. The DNA for the CDR3 is TGTGCCAGTAACCCCGGGACAGGGGGGACCGGGGAGCTGTTTTTT.